The next 7 T cell receptor beta chains were all read from a single sample in a study of shared clonotypes between healthy human individuals. This table comes from immunoSEQ multiplex PCR, and its TCRdb copy is limited to in-frame clones, with some not included. The top ten hold around 0.4% of the sample, which has around 2.5 million clones, roughly 93% seen once. Input material: naive CD4+ T cells from PBMCs. The subset was: CD45RA+ positively selected. These receptor sequences come from a man aged 18 to 29 in good health. Some clones in this sample may be carry-over from other donors' samples.

This clone was recorded only once. Other DNA sequences in the sample encode the same CDR3. This rearrangement joins TRBV7-2 to TRBJ1-1; D is uncertain. The CDR3 sequence is 13 residues long. The germline V and J ends were trimmed by 5 bases and 1 base, with 8 bases remaining between them. Germline assignment: CDR1 SGHTA and CDR2 FQGNSA. The CDR3 loop reads CASSPTPNTEAFF. In nucleotides, the CDR3 is TGTGCCAGCAGCCCCACCCCGAACACTGAAGCTTTCTTT.

CDR3 region: CASSIRLVGETQYF. DNA of the CDR3: TGTGCCAGTAGTATAAGACTAGTCGGAGAGACCCAGTACTTC. This sequence joins TRBV19 and TRBJ2-5; tentative D call: TRBD2 (6 bases). The CDR3 is 14 residues long. V was cut by 2 bases and J by 4 bases, with 11 bases left in between. CDR1 LNHDA and CDR2 SQIVND come from the germline V gene (reference sequence).

Of note for this clone: This sample includes further DNA sequences coding for the same CDR3. This chain connects TRBV7-3 to TRBJ2-1; D is ambiguous. Trimming removed 0 bases from V and 9 bases from J, with 6 bases in between. This CDR3 contains 12 residues. In germline, CDR1 is SGHTA, CDR2 FQGTGA. In DNA, the CDR3 is TGTGCCAGCAGCTTAACGGGAACTGAGCAGTTCTTC. It translates to CASSLTGTEQFF.

This rearrangement joins TRBV28 to TRBJ2-1; possible D gene TRBD1, 5 bases. V shed 7 bases and J shed 0 bases, with 16 bases lying between them. Germline V lookup: CDR1 MDHEN, CDR2 SYDVKM. The CDR3 runs 16 residues. CDR3 nucleotides: TGTGCCAGCACCCTGGCAGGGAAGAGCTCCTACAATGAGCAGTTCTTC. It specifies CASTLAGKSSYNEQFF.

The chain carries TRBV27 and TRBJ2-1, with D unclear. This CDR3 has 15 amino acids. The V and J ends lost 2 bases and 7 bases respectively, with 15 bases between them. Looked up from germline, CDR1 is MNHEY and CDR2 is SMNVEV (reference sequence). For the CDR3, the DNA is TGTGCCAGCAGTTTAGAGTCCGACACTCGAAATGAGCAGTTCTTC. The encoded protein is CASSLESDTRNEQFF.

In DNA, the CDR3 is TGTGCCAGCAGTTCCCGGGGGGCTTTGTACGAGCAGTACTTC. Translating it yields CASSSRGALYEQYF. The chain links TRBV6-6 to TRBJ2-7, with a possible D match to TRBD2 (7 bases). The V end was cut by 4 bases, the J end by 4 bases, with 14 bases between. CDR1 and CDR2 (germline): MNHNY, SVGAGI (reference sequence). The CDR3 has 14 amino acids.

The chain couples TRBV27 to TRBJ2-7; 7 bases match TRBD2. The CDR3 runs 15 residues. Trimming took 3 bases from V and 2 from J; bases not matched to a gene: 7. Germline V gene lookup returns CDR1 MNHEY and CDR2 SMNVEV (reference sequence). CDR3 in amino acids: CASSFVGGRAYEQYF. The CDR3 region has the DNA TGTGCCAGCAGTTTCGTGGGAGGGAGGGCCTACGAGCAGTACTTC.